Listed below are T cell receptor beta chains from one sample, sequenced in a study of OX40 agonist ivuxolimab in advanced cancers. Here immunoSEQ multiplex PCR was the method, and the copy in TCRdb shows in-frame clones only, minus some. Of 45,000 to 55,000 clones listed, 70% to 90% are singletons. The sequencing used CD4+ or CD8+ T cells sorted from blood, collected in a trial of the OX40 agonist ivuxolimab. Receptors were obtained from an adult with an advanced solid tumor such as melanoma, head and neck, liver or kidney cancer. Each CDR3 is given with its conserved first and last residue. The D gene is left open where the match is weak. Clone size appears in some rows only: once, few, many, or a class for an expanded clone.

abundance | d_gene | j_gene | v_gene | CDR3aa | CDR3nt
- | TRBD2 | TRBJ2-7 | TRBV29-1 | CSVEAPSSGLAYEQYF | TGCAGCGTTGAAGCTCCCTCTTCGGGACTAGCCTACGAGCAGTACTTC
- | - | TRBJ2-5 | TRBV18 | CASSSGHQETQYF | TGTGCCAGCTCATCCGGACACCAAGAGACCCAGTACTTC
- | - | TRBJ2-6 | TRBV5-1 | CASRRGGSGANVLTF | TGCGCCAGCAGACGTGGCGGCTCTGGGGCCAACGTCCTGACTTTC
- | TRBD2 | TRBJ2-1 | TRBV19 | CASSGLAGIYNEQFF | TGTGCCAGTAGTGGACTAGCGGGGATTTACAATGAGCAGTTCTTC
few | TRBD1 | TRBJ1-1 | TRBV9 | CASSPSGGYTEAFF | TGTGCCAGCAGCCCTTCAGGGGGCTACACTGAAGCTTTCTTT
- | TRBD1 | TRBJ2-2 | TRBV19 | CASSSLDRGYTGELFF | TGTGCCAGTAGTTCCCTTGACAGGGGGTACACCGGGGAGCTGTTTTTT
- | - | TRBJ2-1 | TRBV11-3 | CASSLGALNEQFF | TGTGCCAGCAGCTTAGGTGCCCTCAATGAGCAGTTCTTC
- | - | TRBJ2-1 | TRBV5-1 | CASSFATGTLYNEQFF | TGCGCCAGCAGCTTTGCTACGGGTACCCTTTACAATGAGCAGTTCTTC
- | TRBD2 | TRBJ2-5 | TRBV19 | CASSSGGGVETQYF | TGTGCCAGTAGTTCCGGGGGAGGGGTAGAGACCCAGTACTTC
- | - | TRBJ1-6 | TRBV4-2 | CASSQALRQLHSPLHF | TGTGCCAGCAGCCAAGCCCTGCGGCAGCTCCATTCACCCCTCCACTTT
- | - | TRBJ2-4 | TRBV7-8 | CASSHQTFWRDIQYF | TGTGCCAGCAGCCACCAGACATTCTGGAGGGACATTCAGTACTTC
- | - | TRBJ1-3 | TRBV6-5 | CASSPGPSGNTIYF | TGTGCCAGCAGTCCAGGCCCCTCTGGAAACACCATATATTTT
few | - | TRBJ2-5 | TRBV29-1 | CSVGRPQETQYF | TGCAGCGTTGGCAGGCCCCAAGAGACCCAGTACTTC
once | TRBD1 | TRBJ2-4 | TRBV5-1 | CASSVGQGRNIQYF | TGCGCCAGCAGCGTCGGACAGGGGAGGAACATTCAGTACTTC
once | - | TRBJ1-2 | TRBV14 | CASSNRDSLVYTF | TGTGCCAGCAGCAACCGGGACTCCCTGGTCTACACCTTC
- | - | TRBJ1-5 | TRBV5-6 | CASSLGGHNCNQPQHF | TGTGCCAGCAGCTTGGGAGGCCACAACTGCAATCAGCCCCAGCATTTT
- | TRBD2 | TRBJ2-2 | TRBV29-1 | CSAGLAENTGELFF | TGCAGCGCAGGACTAGCGGAGAACACCGGGGAGCTGTTTTTT
once | - | TRBJ2-1 | TRBV18 | CASSPIFPGGSYNEQFF | TGTGCCAGCTCACCAATCTTTCCGGGCGGGTCCTACAATGAGCAGTTCTTC
- | - | TRBJ1-2 | TRBV2 | CASSAGETYGYTF | TGTGCCAGCAGTGCCGGAGAGACCTATGGCTACACCTTC
- | TRBD1 | TRBJ1-2 | TRBV19 | CASSQGQGAVGYTF | TGTGCCAGTAGTCAAGGCCAGGGGGCGGTTGGCTACACCTTC
- | - | TRBJ2-3 | TRBV28 | CASSPLRIDTQYF | TGTGCCAGCAGTCCATTGAGGATAGATACGCAGTATTTT
- | TRBD2 | TRBJ2-7 | TRBV5-4 | CASSWTTSGYYEQYF | TGTGCCAGCAGCTGGACTACTAGCGGGTACTACGAGCAGTACTTC
- | - | TRBJ2-2 | TRBV5-1 | CASSKEGATGELFF | TGCGCCAGCTCAAAGGAAGGGGCCACCGGGGAGCTGTTTTTT
- | - | TRBJ2-2 | TRBV7-3 | CASSLIIGQGGTGELFF | TGTGCCAGCAGCTTAATAATCGGTCAGGGGGGCACCGGGGAGCTGTTTTTT
once | - | TRBJ2-7 | TRBV5-5 | CASSLDPLFEQYF | TGTGCCAGCAGCTTGGATCCTCTTTTCGAGCAGTACTTC
once | TRBD1 | TRBJ1-5 | TRBV6-1 | CASSDRGRNQPQHF | TGTGCCAGTTCAGACAGGGGACGAAATCAGCCCCAGCATTTT
- | - | TRBJ2-3 | TRBV7-2 | CASSLVVAADTQYF | TGTGCCAGCAGCTTAGTAGTAGCTGCAGATACGCAGTATTTT
- | - | TRBJ2-5 | TRBV2 | CASSGSWRQETQYF | TGTGCCAGCAGTGGGAGTTGGCGGCAAGAGACCCAGTACTTC
- | - | TRBJ2-1 | TRBV7-2 | CASSFGGFSYNEQFF | TGTGCCAGCAGCTTCGGTGGGTTTTCCTACAATGAGCAGTTCTTC
- | - | TRBJ2-2 | TRBV10-3 | CAISVEGQNTGELFF | TGTGCCATCAGTGTCGAGGGACAGAACACCGGGGAGCTGTTTTTT
- | TRBD1 | TRBJ1-1 | TRBV6-1 | CASSGRDRDLNTEAFF | TGTGCCAGCAGTGGCCGGGACAGGGACCTTAACACTGAAGCTTTCTTT
- | TRBD1 | TRBJ2-5 | TRBV2 | CASRGDRGGWDQETQYF | TGTGCCAGCAGGGGGGACAGGGGCGGTTGGGACCAAGAGACCCAGTACTTC
- | - | TRBJ1-5 | TRBV2 | CASSRDQGYNQPQHF | TGTGCCAGCAGTCGCGACCAGGGATACAATCAGCCCCAGCATTTT
medium-sized | TRBD2 | TRBJ2-7 | TRBV10-1 | CASKSGRVGQYF | TGCGCCAGCAAGAGCGGGAGGGTTGGGCAGTACTTC
- | - | TRBJ2-2 | TRBV2 | CASKGRRNTGELFF | TGTGCCAGCAAGGGACGGAGGAACACCGGGGAGCTGTTTTTT
- | - | TRBJ1-1 | TRBV7-3 | CASSRGGVDTEAFF | TGTGCCAGCAGCAGAGGGGGGGTCGACACTGAAGCTTTCTTT
- | - | TRBJ2-3 | TRBV28 | CASSLPQGADTQYF | TGTGCCAGCAGTTTACCTCAGGGAGCAGATACGCAGTATTTT
- | TRBD1 | TRBJ1-2 | TRBV30 | CAWRLAGGNGYTF | TGTGCCTGGAGGTTGGCAGGGGGAAATGGCTACACCTTC
once | TRBD1 | TRBJ1-1 | TRBV7-3 | CASSLSGTGDTEAFF | TGTGCCAGCAGCTTAAGCGGGACAGGGGACACTGAAGCTTTCTTT
- | TRBD2 | TRBJ2-5 | TRBV30 | CAWSPPTGGQETQYF | TGTGCCTGGAGCCCCCCGACGGGGGGGCAAGAGACCCAGTACTTC
few | TRBD2 | TRBJ2-3 | TRBV19 | CASAASGRTDTQYF | TGTGCCAGTGCCGCTAGCGGGCGCACAGATACGCAGTATTTT
- | - | TRBJ1-2 | TRBV18 | CASSSSGVYGYTF | TGTGCCAGCTCATCCTCAGGAGTCTATGGCTACACCTTC
- | TRBD2 | TRBJ2-5 | TRBV4-2 | CASSPTGGGGSGTQYF | TGTGCCAGCAGCCCCACGGGTGGGGGGGGGAGCGGGACCCAGTACTTC
- | - | TRBJ2-3 | TRBV5-1 | CASRATGSTDTQYF | TGCGCCAGCAGGGCCACAGGGAGCACAGATACGCAGTATTTT
- | TRBD2 | TRBJ2-1 | TRBV13 | CASSTPYGLALANEQFF | TGTGCCAGCAGTACCCCCTACGGACTAGCTTTAGCCAATGAGCAGTTCTTC
once | - | TRBJ2-5 | TRBV4-2 | CASSRLPQETQYF | TGTGCCAGCAGCCGACTTCCCCAAGAGACCCAGTACTTC
- | TRBD2 | TRBJ2-2 | TRBV7-2 | CASSRLAGETGELFF | TGTGCCAGCAGCAGACTAGCGGGGGAGACCGGGGAGCTGTTTTTT
- | - | TRBJ2-3 | TRBV2 | CASSSTTGSPEYF | TGTGCCAGCAGTTCTACGACAGGATCTCCAGAGTATTTT
- | - | TRBJ1-3 | TRBV27 | CASSLRRPPNFSGNTIYF | TGTGCCAGCAGTTTAAGGCGACCTCCGAACTTCTCTGGAAACACCATATATTTT